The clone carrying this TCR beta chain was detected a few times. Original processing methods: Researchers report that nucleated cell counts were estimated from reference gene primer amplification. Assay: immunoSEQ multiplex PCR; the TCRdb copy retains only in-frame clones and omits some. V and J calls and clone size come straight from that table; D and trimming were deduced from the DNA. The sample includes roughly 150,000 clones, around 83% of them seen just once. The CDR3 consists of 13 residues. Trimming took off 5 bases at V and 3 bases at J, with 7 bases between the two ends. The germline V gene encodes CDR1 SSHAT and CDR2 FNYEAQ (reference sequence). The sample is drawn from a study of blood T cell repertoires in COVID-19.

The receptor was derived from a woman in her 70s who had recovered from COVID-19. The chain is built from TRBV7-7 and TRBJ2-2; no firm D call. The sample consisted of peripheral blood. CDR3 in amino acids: CASSPQDTGELFF. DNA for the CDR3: TGTGCCAGCAGCCCTCAGGACACCGGGGAGCTGTTTTTT.